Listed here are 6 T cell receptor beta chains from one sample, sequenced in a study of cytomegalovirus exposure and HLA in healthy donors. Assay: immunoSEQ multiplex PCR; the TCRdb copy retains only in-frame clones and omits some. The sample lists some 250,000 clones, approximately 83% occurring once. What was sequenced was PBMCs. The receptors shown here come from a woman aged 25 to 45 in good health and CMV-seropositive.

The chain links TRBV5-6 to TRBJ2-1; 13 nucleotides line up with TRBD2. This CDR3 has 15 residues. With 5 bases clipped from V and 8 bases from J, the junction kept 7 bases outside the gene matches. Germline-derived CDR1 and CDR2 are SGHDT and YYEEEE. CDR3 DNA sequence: TGTGCCAGCAGTGGACTAGCGGGAGTATCCCATGAGCAGTTCTTC. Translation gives CASSGLAGVSHEQFF.

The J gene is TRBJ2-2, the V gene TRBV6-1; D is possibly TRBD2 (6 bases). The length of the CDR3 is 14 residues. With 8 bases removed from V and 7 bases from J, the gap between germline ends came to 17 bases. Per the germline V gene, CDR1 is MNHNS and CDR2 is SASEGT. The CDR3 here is CASSATGVSGELFF. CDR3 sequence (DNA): TGTGCCAGCTCGGCCACGGGGGTAAGCGGGGAGCTGTTTTTT.

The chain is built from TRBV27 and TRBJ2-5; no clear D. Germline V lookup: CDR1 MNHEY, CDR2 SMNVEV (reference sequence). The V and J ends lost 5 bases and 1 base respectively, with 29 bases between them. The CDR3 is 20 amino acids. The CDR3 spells CASSPFLNPRRPAIQETQYF. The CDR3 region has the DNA TGTGCCAGCAGTCCCTTTCTCAATCCGCGCAGGCCCGCCATCCAAGAGACCCAGTACTTC.

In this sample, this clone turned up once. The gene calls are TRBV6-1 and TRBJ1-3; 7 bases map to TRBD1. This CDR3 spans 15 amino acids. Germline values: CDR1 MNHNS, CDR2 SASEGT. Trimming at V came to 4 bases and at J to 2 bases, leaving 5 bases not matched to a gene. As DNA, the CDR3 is TGTGCCAGCAGTGCCTTGACAGGGACTGGAAACACCATATATTTT. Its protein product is CASSALTGTGNTIYF.

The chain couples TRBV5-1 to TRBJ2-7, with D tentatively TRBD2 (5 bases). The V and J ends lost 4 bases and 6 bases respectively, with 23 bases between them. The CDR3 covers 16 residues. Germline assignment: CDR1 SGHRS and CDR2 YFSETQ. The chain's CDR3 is CASSRWTQEYPGEQYF. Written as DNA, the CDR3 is TGCGCCAGCAGCCGTTGGACTCAGGAATATCCAGGCGAGCAGTACTTC.

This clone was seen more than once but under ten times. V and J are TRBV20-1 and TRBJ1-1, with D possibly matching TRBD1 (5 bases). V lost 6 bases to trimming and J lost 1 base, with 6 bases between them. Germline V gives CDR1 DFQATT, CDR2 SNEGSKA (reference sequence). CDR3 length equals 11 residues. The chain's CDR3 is CSAGGNTEAFF. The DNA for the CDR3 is TGCAGTGCCGGGGGGAACACTGAAGCTTTCTTT.